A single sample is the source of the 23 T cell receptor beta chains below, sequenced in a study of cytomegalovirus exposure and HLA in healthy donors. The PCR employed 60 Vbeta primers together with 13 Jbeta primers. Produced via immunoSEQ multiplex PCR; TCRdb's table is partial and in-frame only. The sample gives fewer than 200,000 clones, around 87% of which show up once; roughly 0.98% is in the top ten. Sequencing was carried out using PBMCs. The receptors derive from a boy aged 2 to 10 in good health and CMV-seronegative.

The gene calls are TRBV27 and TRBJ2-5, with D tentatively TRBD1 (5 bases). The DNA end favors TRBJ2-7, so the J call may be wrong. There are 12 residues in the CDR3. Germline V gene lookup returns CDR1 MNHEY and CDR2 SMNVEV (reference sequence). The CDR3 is CASRARAYEQYF. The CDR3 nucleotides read TGTGCCAGCAGGGCCAGGGCTTACGAGCAGTACTTC.

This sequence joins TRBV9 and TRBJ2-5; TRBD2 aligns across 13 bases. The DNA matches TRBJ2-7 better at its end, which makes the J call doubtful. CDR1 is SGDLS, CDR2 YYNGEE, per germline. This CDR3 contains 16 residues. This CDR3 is CASSAGLAGVEYEQYF. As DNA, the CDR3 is TGTGCCAGCAGCGCCGGACTAGCGGGAGTGGAGTACGAGCAGTACTTC.

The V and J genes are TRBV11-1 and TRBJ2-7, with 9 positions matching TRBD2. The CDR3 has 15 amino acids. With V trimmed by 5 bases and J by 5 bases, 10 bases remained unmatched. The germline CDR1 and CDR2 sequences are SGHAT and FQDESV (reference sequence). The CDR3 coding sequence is TGTGCCAGCAGCATGAGGCGGGAGGGCCGGGACGAGCAGTACTTC. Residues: CASSMRREGRDEQYF.

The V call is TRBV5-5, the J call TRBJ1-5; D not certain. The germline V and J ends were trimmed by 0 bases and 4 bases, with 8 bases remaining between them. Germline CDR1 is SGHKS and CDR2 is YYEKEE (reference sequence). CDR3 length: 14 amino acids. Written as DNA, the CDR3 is TGTGCCAGCAGCTTGGCCGGAGGGAATCAGCCCCAGCATTTT. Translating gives CASSLAGGNQPQHF.

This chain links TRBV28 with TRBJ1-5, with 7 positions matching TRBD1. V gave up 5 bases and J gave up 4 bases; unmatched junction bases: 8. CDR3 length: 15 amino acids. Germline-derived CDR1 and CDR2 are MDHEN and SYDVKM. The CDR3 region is CASSIVGGANQPQHF. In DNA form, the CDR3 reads TGTGCCAGCAGTATTGTAGGGGGCGCTAATCAGCCCCAGCATTTT.

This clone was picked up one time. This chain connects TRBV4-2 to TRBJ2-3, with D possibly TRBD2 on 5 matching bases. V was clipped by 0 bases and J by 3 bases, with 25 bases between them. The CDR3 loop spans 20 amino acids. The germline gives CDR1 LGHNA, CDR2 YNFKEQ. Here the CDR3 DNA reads TGTGCCAGCAGCCAAGATGGCCTATGGGTCGGGATCCTATCAACAGATACGCAGTATTTT. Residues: CASSQDGLWVGILSTDTQYF.

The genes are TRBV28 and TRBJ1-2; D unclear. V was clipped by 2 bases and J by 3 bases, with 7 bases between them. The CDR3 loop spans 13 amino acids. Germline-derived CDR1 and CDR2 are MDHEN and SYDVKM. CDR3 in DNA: TGTGCCAGCAGTTTAGGGCCAGACTATGGCTACACCTTC. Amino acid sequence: CASSLGPDYGYTF.

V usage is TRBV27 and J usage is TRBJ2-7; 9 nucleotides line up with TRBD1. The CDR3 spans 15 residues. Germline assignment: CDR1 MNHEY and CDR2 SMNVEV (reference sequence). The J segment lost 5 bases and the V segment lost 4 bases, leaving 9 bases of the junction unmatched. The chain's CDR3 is CASSSTGTGTNEQYF. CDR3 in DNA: TGTGCCAGCAGTTCCACCGGGACAGGGACCAACGAGCAGTACTTC.

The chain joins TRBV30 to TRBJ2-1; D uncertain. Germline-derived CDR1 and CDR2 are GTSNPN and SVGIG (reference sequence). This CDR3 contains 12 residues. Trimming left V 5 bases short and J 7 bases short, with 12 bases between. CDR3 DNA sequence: TGTGCCTGGGAGAAAGAGAGAAATGAGCAGTTCTTC. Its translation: CAWEKERNEQFF.

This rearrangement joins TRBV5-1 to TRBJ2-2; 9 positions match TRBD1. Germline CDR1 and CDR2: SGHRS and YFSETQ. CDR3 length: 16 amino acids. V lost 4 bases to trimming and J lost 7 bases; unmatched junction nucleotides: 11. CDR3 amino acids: CASSLMGGQGVGELFF. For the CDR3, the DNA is TGCGCCAGCAGCCTGATGGGGGGACAGGGAGTCGGGGAGCTGTTTTTT.

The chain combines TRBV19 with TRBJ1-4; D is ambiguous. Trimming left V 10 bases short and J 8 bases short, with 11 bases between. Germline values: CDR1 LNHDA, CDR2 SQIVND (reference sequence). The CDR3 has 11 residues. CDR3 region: CATKTGEKLFF. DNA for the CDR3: TGTGCCACCAAGACCGGGGAAAAACTGTTTTTT.

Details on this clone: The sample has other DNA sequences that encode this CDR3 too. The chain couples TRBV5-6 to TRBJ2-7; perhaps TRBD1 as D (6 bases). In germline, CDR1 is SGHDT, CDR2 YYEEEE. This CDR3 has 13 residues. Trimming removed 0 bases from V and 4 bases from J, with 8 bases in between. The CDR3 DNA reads TGTGCCAGCAGCTTGGGGACAGAGTACGAGCAGTACTTC. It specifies CASSLGTEYEQYF.

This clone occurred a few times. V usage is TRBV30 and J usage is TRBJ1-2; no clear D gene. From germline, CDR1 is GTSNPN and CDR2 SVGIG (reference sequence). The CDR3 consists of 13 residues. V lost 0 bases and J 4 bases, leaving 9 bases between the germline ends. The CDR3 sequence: CAWSVLGVYGYTF. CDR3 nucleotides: TGTGCCTGGAGTGTACTCGGGGTCTATGGCTACACCTTC.

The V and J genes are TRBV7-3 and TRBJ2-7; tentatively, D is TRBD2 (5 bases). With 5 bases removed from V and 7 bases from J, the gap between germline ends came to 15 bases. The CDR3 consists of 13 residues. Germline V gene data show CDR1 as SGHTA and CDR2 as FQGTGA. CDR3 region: CASSPEVSGEQYF. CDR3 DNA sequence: TGTGCCAGCAGCCCCGAAGTTTCGGGGGAGCAGTACTTC.

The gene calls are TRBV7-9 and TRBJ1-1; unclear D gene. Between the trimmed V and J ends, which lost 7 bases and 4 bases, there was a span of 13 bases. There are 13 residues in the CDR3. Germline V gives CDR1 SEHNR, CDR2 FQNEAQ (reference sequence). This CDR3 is CASTTPLITEAFF. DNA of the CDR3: TGTGCCAGCACCACCCCACTGATCACTGAAGCTTTCTTT.

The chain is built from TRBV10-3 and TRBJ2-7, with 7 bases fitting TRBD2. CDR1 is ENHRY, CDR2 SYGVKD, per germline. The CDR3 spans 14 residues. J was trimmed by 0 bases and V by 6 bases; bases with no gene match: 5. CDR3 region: CAIRASGNSYEQYF. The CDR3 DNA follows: TGTGCCATCAGGGCTAGCGGCAACTCCTACGAGCAGTACTTC.

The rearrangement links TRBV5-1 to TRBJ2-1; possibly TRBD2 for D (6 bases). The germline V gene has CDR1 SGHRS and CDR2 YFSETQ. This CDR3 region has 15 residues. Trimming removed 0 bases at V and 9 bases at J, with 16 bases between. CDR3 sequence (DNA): TGCGCCAGCAGCTTGGACTTACCGCGGGAAGGTGAGCAGTTCTTC. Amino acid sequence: CASSLDLPREGEQFF.

The CDR3 is CASSDGGEKLFF. In DNA form, the CDR3 reads TGCGCCAGCAGTGATGGGGGGGAAAAACTGTTTTTT. This chain connects TRBV10-2 to TRBJ1-4; D perhaps matches TRBD1 (5 bases). This CDR3 comprises 12 residues. Looked up from germline, CDR1 is WSHSY and CDR2 is SAAADI. V dropped 3 bases and J dropped 8 bases, with 7 bases sitting between them.

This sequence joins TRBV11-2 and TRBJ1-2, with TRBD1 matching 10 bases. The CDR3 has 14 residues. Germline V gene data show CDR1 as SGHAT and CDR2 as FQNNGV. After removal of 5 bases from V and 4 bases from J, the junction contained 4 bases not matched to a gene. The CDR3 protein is CASSPGQGGYGYTF. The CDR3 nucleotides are TGTGCCAGCAGCCCTGGACAGGGGGGCTATGGCTACACCTTC.

CDR3 nucleotides: TGTGCCACCGCGACCGCCGGGACAGGGGGCCTATACGAGCAGTACTTC. This codes for CATATAGTGGLYEQYF. The chain joins TRBV10-3 to TRBJ2-7, with TRBD1 matching 12 bases. J lost 4 bases, V lost 10 bases, and 14 bases had no gene match. The CDR3 length is 16 residues. From germline, CDR1 is ENHRY and CDR2 SYGVKD.

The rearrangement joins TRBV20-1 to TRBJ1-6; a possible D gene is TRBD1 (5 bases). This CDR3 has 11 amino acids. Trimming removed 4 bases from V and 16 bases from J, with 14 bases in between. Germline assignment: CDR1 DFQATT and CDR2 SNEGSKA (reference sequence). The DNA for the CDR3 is TGCAGTGCTAAGCCTCAGGGATCTCTCCACTTT. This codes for CSAKPQGSLHF.

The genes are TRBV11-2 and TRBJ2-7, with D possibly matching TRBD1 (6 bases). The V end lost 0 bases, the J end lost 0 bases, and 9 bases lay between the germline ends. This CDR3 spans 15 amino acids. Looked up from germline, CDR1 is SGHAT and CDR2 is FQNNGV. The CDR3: CASSLDRGDSYEQYF. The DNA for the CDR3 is TGTGCCAGCAGCTTAGACAGGGGAGACTCCTACGAGCAGTACTTC.

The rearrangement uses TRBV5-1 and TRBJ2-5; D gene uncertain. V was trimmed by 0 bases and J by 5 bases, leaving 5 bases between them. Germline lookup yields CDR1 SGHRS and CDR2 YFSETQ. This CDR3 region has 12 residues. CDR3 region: CASSLAMETQYF. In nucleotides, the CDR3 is TGCGCCAGCAGCTTGGCCATGGAGACCCAGTACTTC.